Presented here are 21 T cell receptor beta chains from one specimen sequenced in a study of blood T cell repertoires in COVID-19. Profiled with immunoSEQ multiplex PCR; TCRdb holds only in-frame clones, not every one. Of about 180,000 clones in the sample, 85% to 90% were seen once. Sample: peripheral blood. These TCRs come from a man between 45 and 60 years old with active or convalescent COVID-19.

CDR3 residues: CASSERGEGTKNIQYF. The CDR3 DNA reads TGTGCCAGCAGTGAACGGGGTGAAGGGACAAAAAACATTCAGTACTTC. The rearrangement joins TRBV25-1 to TRBJ2-4; TRBD1 might be the D (6 bases). The V and J ends lost 2 bases and 4 bases respectively, with 15 bases between them. The CDR3 contains 16 residues. CDR1 is MGHDK and CDR2 is SYGVNS in the germline V gene.

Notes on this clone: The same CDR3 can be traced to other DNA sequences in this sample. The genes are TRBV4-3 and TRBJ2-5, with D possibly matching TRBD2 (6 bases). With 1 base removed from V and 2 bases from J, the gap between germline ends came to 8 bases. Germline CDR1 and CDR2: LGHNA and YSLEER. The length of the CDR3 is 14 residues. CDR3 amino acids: CASSQGLAQETQYF. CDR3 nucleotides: TGCGCCAGCAGCCAAGGTCTAGCGCAAGAGACCCAGTACTTC.

The CDR3 here is CASSHHTGSAEAFF. CDR3 nucleotide sequence: TGTGCCAGCAGCCATCATACAGGGTCTGCTGAAGCTTTCTTT. The J gene is TRBJ1-1, the V gene TRBV14; the D gene is possibly TRBD1 (6 bases). The germline V and J ends were trimmed by 3 bases and 6 bases, with 14 bases remaining between them. Per the germline V gene, CDR1 is SGHDN and CDR2 is FVKESK. This CDR3 comprises 14 residues.

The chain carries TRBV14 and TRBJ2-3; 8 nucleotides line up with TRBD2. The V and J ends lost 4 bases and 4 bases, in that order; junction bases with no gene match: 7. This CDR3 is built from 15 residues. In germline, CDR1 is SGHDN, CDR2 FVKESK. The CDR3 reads CASSLGTSAADTQYF. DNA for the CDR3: TGTGCCAGCAGCCTTGGGACTAGTGCAGCAGATACGCAGTATTTT.

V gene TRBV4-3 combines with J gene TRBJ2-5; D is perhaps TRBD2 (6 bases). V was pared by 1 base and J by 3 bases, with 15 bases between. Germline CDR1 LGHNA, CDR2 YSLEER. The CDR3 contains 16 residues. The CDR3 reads CASSQGEGGAEETQYF. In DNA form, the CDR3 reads TGCGCCAGCAGCCAAGGTGAAGGCGGGGCAGAAGAGACCCAGTACTTC.

The CDR3 nucleotides are TGTGCCAGCCTCCCCTCCGGCGGCTACAATGAGCAGTTCTTC. Amino acids: CASLPSGGYNEQFF. This rearrangement joins TRBV6-5 to TRBJ2-1; no definite D call. The CDR3 covers 14 residues. V was cut by 8 bases and J by 3 bases, with 14 bases left in between. In germline, CDR1 is MNHEY, CDR2 SVGAGI.

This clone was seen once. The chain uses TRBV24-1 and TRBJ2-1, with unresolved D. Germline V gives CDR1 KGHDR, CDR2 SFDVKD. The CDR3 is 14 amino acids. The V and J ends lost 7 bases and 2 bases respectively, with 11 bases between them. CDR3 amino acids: CATSPPGPYNEQFF. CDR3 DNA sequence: TGTGCCACCAGCCCACCCGGTCCCTACAATGAGCAGTTCTTC.

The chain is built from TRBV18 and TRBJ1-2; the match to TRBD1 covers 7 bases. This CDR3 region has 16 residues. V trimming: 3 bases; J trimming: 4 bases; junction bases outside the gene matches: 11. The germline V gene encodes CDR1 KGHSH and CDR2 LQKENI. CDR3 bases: TGTGCCAGCTCACCCGTGGAACAGGGGCGCGTCTATGGCTACACCTTC. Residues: CASSPVEQGRVYGYTF.

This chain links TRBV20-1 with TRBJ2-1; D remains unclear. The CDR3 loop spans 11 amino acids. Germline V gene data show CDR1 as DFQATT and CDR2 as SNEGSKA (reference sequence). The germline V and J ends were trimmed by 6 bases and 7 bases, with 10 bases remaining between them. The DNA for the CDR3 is TGCAGTGCCCCAAGCCGTAATGAGCAGTTCTTC. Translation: CSAPSRNEQFF.

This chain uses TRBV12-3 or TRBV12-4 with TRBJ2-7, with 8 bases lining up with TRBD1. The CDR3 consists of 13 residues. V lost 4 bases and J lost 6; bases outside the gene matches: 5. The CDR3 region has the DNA TGTGCCAGCAGTTGGACAGGGTTAGGCGAGCAGTACTTC. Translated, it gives CASSWTGLGEQYF.

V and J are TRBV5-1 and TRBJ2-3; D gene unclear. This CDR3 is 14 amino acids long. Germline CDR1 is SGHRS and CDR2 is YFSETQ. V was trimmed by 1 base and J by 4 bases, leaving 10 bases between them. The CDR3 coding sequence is TGCGCCAGCAGCTTGTATATAGAGGCAGATACGCAGTATTTT. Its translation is CASSLYIEADTQYF.

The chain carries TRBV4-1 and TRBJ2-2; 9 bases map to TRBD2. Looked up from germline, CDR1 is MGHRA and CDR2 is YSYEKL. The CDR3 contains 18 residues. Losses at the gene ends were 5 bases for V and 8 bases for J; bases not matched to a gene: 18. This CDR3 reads CASSSRFLAGVGLGELFF. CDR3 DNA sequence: TGCGCCAGCAGCTCCCGTTTTTTAGCGGGAGTGGGGTTGGGGGAGCTGTTTTTT.

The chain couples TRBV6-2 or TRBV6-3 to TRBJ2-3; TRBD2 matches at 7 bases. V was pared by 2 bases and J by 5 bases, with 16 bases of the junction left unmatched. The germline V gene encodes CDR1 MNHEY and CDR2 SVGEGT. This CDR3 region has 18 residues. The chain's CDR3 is CASSYGAGSRASLDTQYF. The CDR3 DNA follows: TGTGCCAGCAGTTACGGAGCGGGGAGTCGGGCTTCCCTAGATACGCAGTATTTT.

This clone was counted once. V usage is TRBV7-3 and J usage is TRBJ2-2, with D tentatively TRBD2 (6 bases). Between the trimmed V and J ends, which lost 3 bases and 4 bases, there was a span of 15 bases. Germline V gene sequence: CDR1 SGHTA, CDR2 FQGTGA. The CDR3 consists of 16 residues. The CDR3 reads CASSFTSTRPTGELFF. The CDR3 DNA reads TGTGCCAGCAGCTTCACCTCGACTAGGCCCACCGGGGAGCTGTTTTTT.

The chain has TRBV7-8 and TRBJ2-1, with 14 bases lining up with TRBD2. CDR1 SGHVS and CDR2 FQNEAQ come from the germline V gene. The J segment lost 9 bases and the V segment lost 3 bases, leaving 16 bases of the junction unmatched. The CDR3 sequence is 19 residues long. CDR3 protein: CASSFSGTSGSKADSEQFF. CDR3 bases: TGTGCCAGCAGCTTTTCCGGGACTAGCGGGAGTAAAGCCGACAGTGAGCAGTTCTTC.

Here the CDR3 reads CASSSRGIRLSYEQYF. In DNA, the CDR3 is TGTGCCAGCAGCTCCCGGGGAATCCGACTCTCCTACGAGCAGTACTTC. The chain combines TRBV11-3 with TRBJ2-7, with a tentative D call TRBD2 (5 bases). The CDR3 extends over 16 amino acids. Per the germline V gene, CDR1 is SGHNT and CDR2 is YENEEA. The ends were cut back, 4 bases at V and 0 bases at J, with 16 bases in the middle.

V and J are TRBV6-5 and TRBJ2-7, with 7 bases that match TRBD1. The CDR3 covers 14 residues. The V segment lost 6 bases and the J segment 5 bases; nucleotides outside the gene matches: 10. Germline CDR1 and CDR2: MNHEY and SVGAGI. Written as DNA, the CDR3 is TGTGCCAGCAGATTCAGGGGGAGTCCCCACGAGCAGTACTTC. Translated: CASRFRGSPHEQYF.

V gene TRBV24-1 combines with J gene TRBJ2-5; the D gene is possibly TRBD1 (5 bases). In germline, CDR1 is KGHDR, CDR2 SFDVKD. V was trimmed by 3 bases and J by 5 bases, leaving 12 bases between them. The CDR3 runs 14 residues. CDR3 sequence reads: CATSDPRAPETQYF. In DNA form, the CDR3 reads TGTGCCACCAGTGATCCCAGGGCACCGGAGACCCAGTACTTC.

The CDR3 loop reads CAISPTGGSGANVLTF. The CDR3 DNA follows: TGTGCCATCAGTCCGACAGGGGGCTCTGGGGCCAACGTCCTGACTTTC. The V call is TRBV10-3, the J call TRBJ2-6, with 9 bases lining up with TRBD1. Germline CDR1 is ENHRY and CDR2 is SYGVKD. Trimming removed 5 bases from V and 0 bases from J; junction bases left unmatched: 2. The CDR3 sequence is 16 residues long.

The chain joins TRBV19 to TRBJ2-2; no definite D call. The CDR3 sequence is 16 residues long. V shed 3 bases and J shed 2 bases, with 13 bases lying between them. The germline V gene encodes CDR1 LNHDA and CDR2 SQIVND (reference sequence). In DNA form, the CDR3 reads TGTGCCAGTAGTATTAGGCAGGCGATTAACACCGGGGAGCTGTTTTTT. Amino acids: CASSIRQAINTGELFF.

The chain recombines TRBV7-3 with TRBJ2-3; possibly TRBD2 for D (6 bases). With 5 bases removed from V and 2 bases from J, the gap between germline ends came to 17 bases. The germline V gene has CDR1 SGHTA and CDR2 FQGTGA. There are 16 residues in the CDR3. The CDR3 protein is CASSASGVVDTDTQYF. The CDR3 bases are TGTGCCAGCAGCGCATCGGGGGTAGTGGACACAGATACGCAGTATTTT.